This T cell receptor beta chain was captured by sequencing in a study of blood T cell repertoires in COVID-19 (dated by TCRdb to between 2020 and 2021). Context from the whole study: The collaborator samples originated in the United States, Italy and Spain and spanned the acute and convalescent phases of COVID-19. The repertoires were released in a freely available public database intended as a resource for research on the immune response to SARS-CoV-2. The prospective study material was composed of cDNA or gDNA derived from T cells, B-cell-depleted T cells, or PBMCs. The sample metadata nearly always contained a de-identified subject ID, COVID-19 status, age in years and sex. Deeply sampled blood TCRbeta repertoires from subjects exposed to, actively infected with, or recovered from COVID-19 were included in the dataset. HLA class I and class II types, where available, came from metadata supplied by the sample provider rather than from assay-based typing. The samples were drawn from two sources: the first 160 participants of the ongoing ImmuneRACE study, and some 1,300 subjects contributed by 6 global collaborators.

TCRbeta CDR3 regions were amplified from genomic DNA using the immunoSEQ Assay, a bias-controlled multiplex PCR. Concerning the study's data processing: Within the assay, amplification of reference gene primers was used to estimate how many nucleated cells each sample contained. Sequence reads were collapsed and filtered to measure the absolute abundance of every unique TCRbeta CDR3 rearrangement. For each sample, productive Simpson clonality was calculated by taking the square root of Simpson's diversity index across productive rearrangements. TCRdb holds this immuneACCESS table with in-frame rearrangements only. Some clones are missing; in checked studies, unresolved V genes explain under half, and the rest has no known cause. V and J calls and clone size are copied from that table; D and trimming were computed from the DNA. This sample has about 260,000 clones in its table, and about 84% of those were observed once. Approximately 2.1% of the sample goes to the ten largest clones.

Participants in the prospective study were aged roughly 18 to 90 years, lived in under 30 United States geographic areas, and enrolled through a virtual design. In the prospective study, participants were assigned to cohorts based on the clinical history participants reported in a screening survey and a study questionnaire. For ImmuneRACE Cohort 3, a participant was defined as recovered based on two consecutive negative NP/OP PCR tests, clearance by a healthcare professional, or resolution of symptoms. In the prospective study, whole blood, serum and a nasopharyngeal or oropharyngeal swab were collected from each participant by mobile phlebotomists. Prospective study participants could optionally give additional blood draws and questionnaires over an approximately two-month period. Before DNA extraction, blood samples from the prospective study were shipped at room temperature or frozen. Here is what the overall study found, with its caveats: How much clinical and demographic metadata was included differed by source and by participant, and the metadata was provided uncurated.

V is clipped by 6 bases and J by 4 bases, and the sequence between their germline boundaries is 16 bases long. The CDR3 sequence holds 15 residues, the cysteine and phenylalanine included. The sequence is cut down to CDR3 DNA, 45 bases in frame from base 1. CDR1 and CDR2 were assigned from the germline V gene as SGHTA and FQGNSA. The table lists this clone with a count of one. This receptor's antigen is unknown. No clone much larger than this one lies a single base away; base qualities are absent. The chain is made from TRBV7-2 and TRBJ1-5; there is no confident call for the D gene. Input material: PBMCs or T cells enriched from blood (not recorded which). The receptor's source is a woman in her forties or fifties who had recovered from COVID-19. The nucleotide sequence reads as follows: TGTGCCAGCAGGGAAGGACGGGAACGGAATCAGCCCCAGCATTTT. Translated, it reads CASREGRERNQPQHF. Supplemented by the reference TRBV7-2 and TRBJ1-5 proteins around the CDR3, the complete variable domain is GAGVSQSPSNKVTEKGKDVELRCDPISGHTALYWYRQSLGQGLEFLIYFQGNSAPDKSGLPSDRFSAERTGGSVSTLTIQRTQQEDSAVYLCASREGRERNQPQHFGDGTRLSIL.